A selection of T cell receptor beta chains follows, all from one sample in a study of blood T cell repertoires in COVID-19. TCRdb's copy holds only in-frame clones and misses some; the assay was immunoSEQ multiplex PCR. The sample lists about 300,000 clones; 75% to 90% were seen once. The specimen was peripheral blood. The receptors stem from a woman in her forties or fifties with COVID-19, enrolled during active disease. The CDR3 runs from the conserved cysteine through the conserved F or W. D genes are given only for firm matches. Expanded clones are given a class, and other clones once, few, many or no size at all.

>TRBD1|NA|TRBJ1-1|TRBV2
TGTGCCAGCAGTGAAGATCAGGGGGGCGCTTTCTTT
CASSEDQGGAFF
>NA|NA|TRBJ1-1|TRBV19
TGTGCCAGTAGTATGAGTGGGAACACTGAAGCTTTCTTT
CASSMSGNTEAFF
>TRBD2|once|TRBJ2-1|TRBV7-6
TGTGCCAGCAGCTTGCTAGCGGGAGGAGGAAATGAGCAGTTCTTC
CASSLLAGGGNEQFF
>NA|NA|TRBJ1-2|TRBV7-2
TGTGCCAGCAGCCACGGGAAGGAACGCGGCTACACCTTC
CASSHGKERGYTF
>NA|NA|TRBJ1-5|TRBV7-9
TGTGCCAGCAGCTCAGGACAGTTCAGCAATCAGCCCCAGCATTTT
CASSSGQFSNQPQHF
>NA|once|TRBJ1-2|TRBV5-6
TGTGCCAGCAGTCTCAGGAACTATGGCTACACCTTC
CASSLRNYGYTF
>NA|NA|TRBJ2-1|TRBV11-3
TGTGCCAGCAGCTCGCCGGGGAGCTCCTACAATGAGCAGTTCTTC
CASSSPGSSYNEQFF
>NA|few|TRBJ2-2|TRBV13
TGTGCCAGCAGCAGGAACCCGACAGTCCCGCGCACCGGGGAGCTGTTTTTT
CASSRNPTVPRTGELFF
>NA|NA|TRBJ2-2|TRBV4-3
TGCGCCAGCAGCCAAGATCTTAGTTCTGGGCTAAAAAACACCGGGGAGCTGTTTTTT
CASSQDLSSGLKNTGELFF
>NA|NA|TRBJ1-3|TRBV7-9
TGTGCCAGCAGCTTAGCGGGGGGCTCTGGAAACACCATATATTTT
CASSLAGGSGNTIYF
>NA|NA|TRBJ2-2|TRBV6-2/TRBV6-3
TGTGCCAGCAGCATTCTAGGGGGCGGGGAGCTGTTTTTT
CASSILGGGELFF